This T cell receptor beta chain originates from a study of cytotoxic CD8 clonotypes in ibrutinib-treated CLL. Overall study: Recorded responses included approximately 24 partial and 2 complete; following median about 68 months, roughly 15 stayed remitted and roughly twelve progressed.

Study-wide findings and caveats: Sustained-remission and progressing patients' sampling times differed. Public clonotypes, an uncommon group, contracted or remained stable on treatment.

Concerning this clone itself: Its antigen is not known.

Germline-derived CDR1 and CDR2 are MNHEY and SMNVEV (reference sequence). The CDR3 consists of 15 residues. J gave up 5 bases and V 6 bases, and 9 bases lay outside the gene matches. Measured with immunoSEQ multiplex PCR; TCRdb has only the in-frame clones, and not every one. Of approximately 70,000 clones listed, 90% were seen once; the top ten hold just over 3%. Material: PBMCs, obtained after 12 months of ibrutinib treatment. The receptor's source is a human donor with chronic lymphocytic leukemia. The chain joins TRBV27 to TRBJ2-5; TRBD1 agrees at 10 bases. The CDR3 DNA reads as TGTGCCAGCAGGGGACAGGGGATTGGATGGGAGACCCAGTACTTC. It encodes CASRGQGIGWETQYF.